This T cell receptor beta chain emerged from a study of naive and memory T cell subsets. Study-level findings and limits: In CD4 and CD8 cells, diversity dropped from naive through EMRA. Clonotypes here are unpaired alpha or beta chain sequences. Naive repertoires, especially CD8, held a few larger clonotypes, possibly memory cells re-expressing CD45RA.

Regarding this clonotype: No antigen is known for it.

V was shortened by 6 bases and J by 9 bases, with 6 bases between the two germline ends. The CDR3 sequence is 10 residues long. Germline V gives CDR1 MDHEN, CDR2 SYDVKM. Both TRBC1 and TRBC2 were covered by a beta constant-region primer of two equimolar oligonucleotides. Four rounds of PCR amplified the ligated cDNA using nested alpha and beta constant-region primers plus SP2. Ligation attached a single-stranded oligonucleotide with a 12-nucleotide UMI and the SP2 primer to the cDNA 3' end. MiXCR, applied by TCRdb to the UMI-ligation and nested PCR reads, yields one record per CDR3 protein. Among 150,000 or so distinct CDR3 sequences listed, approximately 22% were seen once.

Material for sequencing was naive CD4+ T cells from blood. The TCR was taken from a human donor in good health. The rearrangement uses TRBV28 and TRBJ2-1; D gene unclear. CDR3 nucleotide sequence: TGTGCCAGCAGAGCTACTGAGCAGTTCTTC. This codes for CASRATEQFF.